This TCR beta chain comes out of a study of monozygotic twins with inflammatory bowel disease. General study findings and limits: Against healthy co-twins, IBD patients had lower TCRbeta diversity (measured by inverse Simpson). Findings did not support one strong IBD-associated signal or clonotype.

Concerning this clonotype itself: Its antigen is not identified.

A roughly 2.5 ml blood sample was drawn per donor. The UMIs contained a 6-nucleotide sample barcode. They were added by template switching during cDNA synthesis. Using the 5' RACE reads, TCRdb records one entry per CDR3 protein without DNA. In total, the table holds about 43,000 distinct CDR3 sequences. CDR3 length: 12 amino acids. Germline CDR1 reads MDHEN; CDR2 reads SYDVKM. This TCR was recovered from a human donor with ulcerative colitis or Crohn's disease, or a healthy co-twin of an affected twin (not recorded which). The sample comprised blood. The chain combines TRBV28 with TRBJ1-2. CDR3: CASKSGTYGYTF.